The T cell receptor (beta chain) under discussion was sequenced for a study of CXCR3-negative and CXCR3-positive naive CD8 T cells. To note about this clonotype: Its antigen is not known.

Whole-study results and caveats: Both naive subsets had comparably high diversity; memory CD8+ cells much lower.

The CDR3 is made up of 17 amino acids. CDR1 is SNHLY and CDR2 is FYNNEI in the germline V gene. The TRB cDNA libraries were prepared by 5' RACE with UMI labels. TCRdb re-called the 5' RACE reads and shows each CDR3 protein once, DNA omitted. This sample's table has approximately 74,000 distinct CDR3 sequences. The chain uses TRBV2 and TRBJ2-2; lacking DNA, the TRBD2 call made by TCRdb goes unchecked. The sample comprised naive CXCR3- CD8+ T cells from blood. Subset meaning: CD45RO-CCR7+CD27+CD95- naive CD8+ T cells lacking CXCR3 (TNR3-). This clonotype was obtained from a human donor in good health. Some clones in this sample may be carry-over from other donors' samples. CDR3 in amino acids: CASSELGAGVGTGELFF.